This T cell receptor beta chain was identified in a study of identical twins' blood T cells. Turning to the study itself: Roughly 50 million reads covered roughly 6 alpha-chain and roughly 6 beta-chain libraries.

TCRdb processed the 5' RACE reads anew with MiXCR; each CDR3 protein has one entry. Among a few hundred thousand distinct CDR3 sequences listed, 25% to 35% were seen once. This TCR came from a woman between 18 and 55 years old in good health. The sequenced material came from PBMCs.

The CDR3 nucleotides are TGCAGTGCGATACTCTCTGGGGCCAACGTCCTGACTTTC. Its translation: CSAILSGANVLTF. The J gene is TRBJ2-6, the V gene TRBV20-1; D unclear. CDR1 DFQATT and CDR2 SNEGSKA come from the germline V gene (reference sequence). Trimming stripped 6 bases from V and 0 bases from J, with 6 bases between. The length of the CDR3 is 13 residues.